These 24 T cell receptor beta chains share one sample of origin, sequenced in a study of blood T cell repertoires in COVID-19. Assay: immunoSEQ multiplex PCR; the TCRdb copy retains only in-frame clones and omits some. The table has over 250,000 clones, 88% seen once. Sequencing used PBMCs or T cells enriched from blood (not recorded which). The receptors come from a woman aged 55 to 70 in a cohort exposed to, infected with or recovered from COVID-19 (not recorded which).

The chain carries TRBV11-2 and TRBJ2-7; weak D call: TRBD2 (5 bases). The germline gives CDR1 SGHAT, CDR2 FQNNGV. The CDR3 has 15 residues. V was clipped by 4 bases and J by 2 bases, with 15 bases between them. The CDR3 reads CASSSPGGIAYEQYF. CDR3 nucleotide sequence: TGTGCCAGCAGCTCGCCCGGAGGTATAGCCTACGAGCAGTACTTC.

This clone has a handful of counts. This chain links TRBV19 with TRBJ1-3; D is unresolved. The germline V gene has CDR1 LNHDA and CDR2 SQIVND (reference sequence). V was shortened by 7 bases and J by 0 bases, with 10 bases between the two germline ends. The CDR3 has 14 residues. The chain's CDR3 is CASTRGGSGNTIYF. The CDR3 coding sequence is TGTGCCAGTACCCGGGGAGGCTCTGGAAACACCATATATTTT.

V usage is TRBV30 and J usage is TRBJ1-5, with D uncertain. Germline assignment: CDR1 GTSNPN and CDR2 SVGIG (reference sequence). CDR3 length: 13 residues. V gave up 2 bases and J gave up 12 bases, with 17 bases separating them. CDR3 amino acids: CAWSQDGGDGQHF. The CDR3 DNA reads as TGTGCCTGGAGTCAAGATGGAGGAGACGGCCAGCATTTT. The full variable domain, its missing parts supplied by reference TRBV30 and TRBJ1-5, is SQTIHQWPATLVQPVGSPLSLECTVEGTSNPNLYWYRQAAGRGLQLLFYSVGIGQISSEVPQNLSASRPQDRQFILSSKKLLLSDSGFYLCAWSQDGGDGQHFGDGTRLSIL.

The chain's CDR3 is CASSLGAGGPSTKNIQYF. The CDR3 coding sequence is TGTGCCAGCAGCTTGGGAGCCGGAGGGCCTTCAACCAAAAACATTCAGTACTTC. The chain couples TRBV5-4 to TRBJ2-4, with D perhaps matching TRBD2 (6 bases). V was shortened by 0 bases and J by 2 bases, with 18 bases between the two germline ends. Per the germline V gene, CDR1 is SGHNT and CDR2 is YYREEE (reference sequence). CDR3 length: 18 amino acids.

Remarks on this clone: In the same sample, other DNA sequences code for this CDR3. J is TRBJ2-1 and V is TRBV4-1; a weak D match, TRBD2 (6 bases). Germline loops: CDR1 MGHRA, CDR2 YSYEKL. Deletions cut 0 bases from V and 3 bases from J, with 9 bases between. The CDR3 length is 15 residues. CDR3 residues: CASSQDRGSYNEQFF. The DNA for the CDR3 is TGCGCCAGCAGCCAAGATCGGGGGAGCTACAATGAGCAGTTCTTC.

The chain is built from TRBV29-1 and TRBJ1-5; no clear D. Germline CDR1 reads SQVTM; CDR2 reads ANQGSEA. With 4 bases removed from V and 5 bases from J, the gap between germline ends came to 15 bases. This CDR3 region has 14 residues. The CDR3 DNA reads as TGCAGCGTTGGAGGGATAGGTAGAGATCAGCCCCAGCATTTT. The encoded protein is CSVGGIGRDQPQHF.

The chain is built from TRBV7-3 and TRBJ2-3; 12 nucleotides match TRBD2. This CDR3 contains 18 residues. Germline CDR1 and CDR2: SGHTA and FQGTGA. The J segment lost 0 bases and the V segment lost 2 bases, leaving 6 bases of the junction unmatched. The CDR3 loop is CASSLSVGTSGSTDTQYF. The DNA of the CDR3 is TGTGCCAGCAGCTTATCAGTCGGGACTAGCGGGAGCACAGATACGCAGTATTTT. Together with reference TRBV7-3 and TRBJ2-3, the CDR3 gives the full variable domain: GAGVSQTPSNKVTEKGKYVELRCDPISGHTALYWYRQSLGQGPEFLIYFQGTGAADDSGLPNDRFFAVRPEGSVSTLKIQRTERGDSAVYLCASSLSVGTSGSTDTQYFGPGTRLTVL.

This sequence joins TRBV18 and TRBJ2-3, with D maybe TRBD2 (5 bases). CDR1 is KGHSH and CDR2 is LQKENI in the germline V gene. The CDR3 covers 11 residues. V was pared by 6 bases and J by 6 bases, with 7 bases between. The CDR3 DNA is TGTGCCAGCTCGGACTGGGATACGCAGTATTTT. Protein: CASSDWDTQYF.

The CDR3 spells CASSQDLGLSPYEQYF. CDR3 in DNA: TGTGCCAGCAGCCAAGATCTCGGTTTGTCCCCCTACGAGCAGTACTTC. V gene TRBV3-1 (or the pseudogene TRBV3-2) combines with J gene TRBJ2-7; D unresolved. V shed 0 bases and J shed 2 bases, with 14 bases lying between them. Germline V gives CDR1 LGHDT, CDR2 YNNKEL (reference sequence). This CDR3 has 16 amino acids.

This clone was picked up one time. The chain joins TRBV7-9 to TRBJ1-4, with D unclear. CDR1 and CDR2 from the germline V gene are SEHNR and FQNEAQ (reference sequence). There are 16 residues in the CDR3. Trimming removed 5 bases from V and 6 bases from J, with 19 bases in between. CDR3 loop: CASSATGRPADEKLFF. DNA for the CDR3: TGTGCCAGCAGCGCAACCGGGAGGCCAGCAGATGAAAAACTGTTTTTT.

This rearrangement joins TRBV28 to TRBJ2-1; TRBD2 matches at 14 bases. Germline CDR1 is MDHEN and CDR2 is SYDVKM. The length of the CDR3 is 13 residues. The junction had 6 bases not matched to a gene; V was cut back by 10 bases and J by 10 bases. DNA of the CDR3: TGTGCCACCCGGACTAGCGGGGGGTGGGAGCAGTTCTTC. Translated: CATRTSGGWEQFF.

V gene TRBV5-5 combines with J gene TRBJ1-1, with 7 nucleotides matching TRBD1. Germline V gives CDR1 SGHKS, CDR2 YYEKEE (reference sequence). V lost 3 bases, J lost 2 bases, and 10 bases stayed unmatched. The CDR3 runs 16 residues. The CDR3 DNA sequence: TGTGCCAGCAGCTACCTCCCGGGACAGAGAAACACTGAAGCTTTCTTT. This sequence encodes CASSYLPGQRNTEAFF.

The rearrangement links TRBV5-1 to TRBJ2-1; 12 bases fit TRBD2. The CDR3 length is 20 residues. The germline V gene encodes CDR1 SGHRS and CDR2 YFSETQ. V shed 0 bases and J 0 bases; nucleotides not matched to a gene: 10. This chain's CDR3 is CASSLGGWTSGTSSYNEQFF. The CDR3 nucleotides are TGCGCCAGCAGCTTGGGGGGGTGGACTAGCGGGACAAGCTCCTACAATGAGCAGTTCTTC.

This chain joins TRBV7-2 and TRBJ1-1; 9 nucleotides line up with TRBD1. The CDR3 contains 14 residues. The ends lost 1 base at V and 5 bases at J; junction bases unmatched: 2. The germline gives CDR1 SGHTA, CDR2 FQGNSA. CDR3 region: CASSLGQGVTEAFF. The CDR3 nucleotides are TGTGCCAGCAGCTTAGGACAGGGGGTGACTGAAGCTTTCTTT. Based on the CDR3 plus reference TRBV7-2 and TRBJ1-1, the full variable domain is GAGVSQSPSNKVTEKGKDVELRCDPISGHTALYWYRQSLGQGLEFLIYFQGNSAPDKSGLPSDRFSAERTGGSVSTLTIQRTQQEDSAVYLCASSLGQGVTEAFFGQGTRLTVV.

This CDR3 is CASSSPGLAGGLSEQYF. CDR3 bases: TGTGCCAGCAGTTCCCCCGGGCTAGCGGGAGGATTGTCCGAGCAGTACTTC. This chain connects TRBV28 to TRBJ2-7; 11 nucleotides match TRBD2. CDR3 size: 17 residues. The V gene end was trimmed by 4 bases and the J gene end by 6 bases; junction bases not matched to a gene: 14. The germline gives CDR1 MDHEN, CDR2 SYDVKM.

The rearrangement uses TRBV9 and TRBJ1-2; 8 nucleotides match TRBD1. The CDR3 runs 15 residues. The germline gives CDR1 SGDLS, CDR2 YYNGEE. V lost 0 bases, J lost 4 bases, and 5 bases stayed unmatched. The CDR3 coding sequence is TGTGCCAGCAGCGTAGAGTCAGGGGGCAGCTATGGCTACACCTTC. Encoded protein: CASSVESGGSYGYTF. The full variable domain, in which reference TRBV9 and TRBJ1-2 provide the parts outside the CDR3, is DSGVTQTPKHLITATGQRVTLRCSPRSGDLSVYWYQQSLDQGLQFLIQYYNGEERAKGNILERFSAQQFPDLHSELNLSSLELGDSALYFCASSVESGGSYGYTFGSGTRLTVV.

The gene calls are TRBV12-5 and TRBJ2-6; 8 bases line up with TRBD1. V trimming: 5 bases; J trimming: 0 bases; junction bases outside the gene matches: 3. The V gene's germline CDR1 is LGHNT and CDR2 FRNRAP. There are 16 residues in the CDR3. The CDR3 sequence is CASGAGTGSGANVLTF. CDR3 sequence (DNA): TGTGCTAGTGGTGCCGGGACAGGCTCTGGGGCCAACGTCCTGACTTTC.

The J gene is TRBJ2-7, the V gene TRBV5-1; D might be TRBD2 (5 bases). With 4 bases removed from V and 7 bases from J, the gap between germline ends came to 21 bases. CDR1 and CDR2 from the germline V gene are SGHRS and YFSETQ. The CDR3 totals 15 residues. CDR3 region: CASSPGRSGRKEQYF. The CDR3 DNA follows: TGCGCCAGCAGCCCGGGAAGGAGCGGCCGCAAGGAGCAGTACTTC.

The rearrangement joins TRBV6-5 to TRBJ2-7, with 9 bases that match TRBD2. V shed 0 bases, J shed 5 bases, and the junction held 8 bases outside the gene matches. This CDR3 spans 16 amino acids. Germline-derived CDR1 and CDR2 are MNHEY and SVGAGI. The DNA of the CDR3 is TGTGCCAGCAGTTACTCGATAGCGGGAGACGGGGACGAGCAGTACTTC. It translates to CASSYSIAGDGDEQYF.

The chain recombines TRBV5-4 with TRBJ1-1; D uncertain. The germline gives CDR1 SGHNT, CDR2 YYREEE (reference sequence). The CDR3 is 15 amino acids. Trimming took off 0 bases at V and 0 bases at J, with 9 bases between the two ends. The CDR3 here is CASSLGRSMNTEAFF. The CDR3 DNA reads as TGTGCCAGCAGCTTGGGCAGGTCTATGAACACTGAAGCTTTCTTT.

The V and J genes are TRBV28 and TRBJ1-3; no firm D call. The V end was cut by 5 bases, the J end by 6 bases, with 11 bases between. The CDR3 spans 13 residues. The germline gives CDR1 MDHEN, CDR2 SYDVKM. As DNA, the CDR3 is TGTGCCAGCAGTCCCCCCCCAGAAAACACCATATATTTT. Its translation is CASSPPPENTIYF. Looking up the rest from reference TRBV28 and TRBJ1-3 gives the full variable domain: DVKVTQSSRYLVKRTGEKVFLECVQDMDHENMFWYRQDPGLGLRLIYFSYDVKMKEKGDIPEGYSVSREKKERFSLILESASTNQTSMYLCASSPPPENTIYFGEGSWLTVV.

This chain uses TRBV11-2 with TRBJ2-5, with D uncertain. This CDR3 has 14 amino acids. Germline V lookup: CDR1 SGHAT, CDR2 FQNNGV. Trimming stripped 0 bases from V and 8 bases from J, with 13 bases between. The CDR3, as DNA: TGTGCCAGCAGCTTAGAAACCGCGCGGAGCACCCAGTACTTC. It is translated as CASSLETARSTQYF.

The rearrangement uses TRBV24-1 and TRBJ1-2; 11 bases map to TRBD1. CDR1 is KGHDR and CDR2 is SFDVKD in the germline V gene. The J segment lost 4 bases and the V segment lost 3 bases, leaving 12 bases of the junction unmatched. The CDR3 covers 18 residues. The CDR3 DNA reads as TGTGCCACCAGTGATCCCGGGACAGGGGGTGATCGCGGCTATGGCTACACCTTC. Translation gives CATSDPGTGGDRGYGYTF.

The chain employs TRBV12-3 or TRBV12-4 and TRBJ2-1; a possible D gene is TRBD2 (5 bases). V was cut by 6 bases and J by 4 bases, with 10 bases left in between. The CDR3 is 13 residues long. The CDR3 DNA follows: TGTGCCAGCAGGTCTGGACTGTACAATGAGCAGTTCTTC. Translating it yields CASRSGLYNEQFF.